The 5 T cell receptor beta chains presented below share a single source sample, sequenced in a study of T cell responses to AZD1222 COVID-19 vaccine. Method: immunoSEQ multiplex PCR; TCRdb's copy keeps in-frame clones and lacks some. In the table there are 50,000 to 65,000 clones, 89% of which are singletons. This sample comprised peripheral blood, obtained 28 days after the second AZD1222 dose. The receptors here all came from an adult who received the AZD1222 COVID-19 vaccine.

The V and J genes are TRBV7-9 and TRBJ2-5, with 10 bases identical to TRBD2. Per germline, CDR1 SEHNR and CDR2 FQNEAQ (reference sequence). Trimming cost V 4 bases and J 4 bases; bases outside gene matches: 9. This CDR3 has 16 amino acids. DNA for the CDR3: TGTGCCAGCAGCTCCACCTATCTAGCGGGAGCAGAGACCCAGTACTTC. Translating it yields CASSSTYLAGAETQYF.

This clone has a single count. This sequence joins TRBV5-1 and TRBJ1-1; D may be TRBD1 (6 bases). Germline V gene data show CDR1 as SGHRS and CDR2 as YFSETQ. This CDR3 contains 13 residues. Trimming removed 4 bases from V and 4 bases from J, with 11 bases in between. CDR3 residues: CASSQQGVTEAFF. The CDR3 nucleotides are TGCGCCAGCAGCCAACAGGGAGTCACTGAAGCTTTCTTT.

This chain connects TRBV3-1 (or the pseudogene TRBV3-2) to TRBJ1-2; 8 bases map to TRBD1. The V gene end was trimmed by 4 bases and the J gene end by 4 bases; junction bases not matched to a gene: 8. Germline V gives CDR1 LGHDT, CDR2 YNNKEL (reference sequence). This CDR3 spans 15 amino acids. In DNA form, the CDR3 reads TGTGCCAGCAGCCCCCTGGGACAGGCCCTCTATGGCTACACCTTC. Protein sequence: CASSPLGQALYGYTF.

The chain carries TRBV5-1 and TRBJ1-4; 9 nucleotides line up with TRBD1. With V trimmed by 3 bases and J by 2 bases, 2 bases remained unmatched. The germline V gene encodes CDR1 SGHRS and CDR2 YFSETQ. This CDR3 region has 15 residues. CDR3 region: CASSSGTGTNEKLFF. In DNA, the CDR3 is TGCGCCAGCAGCTCGGGGACAGGGACTAATGAAAAACTGTTTTTT.

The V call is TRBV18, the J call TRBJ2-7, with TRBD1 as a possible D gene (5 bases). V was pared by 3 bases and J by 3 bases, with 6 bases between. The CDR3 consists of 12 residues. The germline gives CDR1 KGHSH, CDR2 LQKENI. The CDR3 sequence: CASSPDSYEQYF. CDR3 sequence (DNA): TGTGCCAGCTCACCCGACAGCTACGAGCAGTACTTC.